One sample yielded the 19 T cell receptor beta chains listed below, sequenced in a study of blood T cell repertoires in COVID-19. Some clones are missing from TCRdb's copy, which holds only in-frame ones; the method was immunoSEQ multiplex PCR. The sample has approximately 260,000 clones, approximately 90% seen once. The material sequenced was peripheral blood. The receptors originated from a woman aged 40 to 50 with acute or convalescent COVID-19.

This chain links TRBV18 with TRBJ2-1; possible D gene TRBD2, 5 bases. The CDR3 totals 12 residues. Per germline, CDR1 KGHSH and CDR2 LQKENI. Trimming left V 3 bases short and J 10 bases short, with 10 bases between. This chain's CDR3 is CASSPLAAEQFF. The DNA of the CDR3 is TGTGCCAGCTCACCCCTAGCCGCCGAGCAGTTCTTC. Full variable domain (rest looked up from reference TRBV18 and TRBJ2-1): NAGVMQNPRHLVRRRGQEARLRCSPMKGHSHVYWYRQLPEEGLKFMVYLQKENIIDESGMPKERFSAEFPKEGPSILRIQQVVRGDSAAYFCASSPLAAEQFFGPGTRLTVL.

The chain employs TRBV30 and TRBJ2-1; D not certain. In germline, CDR1 is GTSNPN, CDR2 SVGIG (reference sequence). V was trimmed by 2 bases and J by 9 bases, leaving 23 bases between them. This CDR3 is built from 16 residues. This chain's CDR3 is CAWSIGRSGWASEQFF. The CDR3 coding sequence is TGTGCCTGGAGTATAGGTCGGTCAGGATGGGCCAGTGAGCAGTTCTTC.

The CDR3 spells CASSLLAGGTDTQYF. In DNA form, the CDR3 reads TGTGCCAGCAGCTTACTAGCGGGGGGCACAGATACGCAGTATTTT. V usage is TRBV13 and J usage is TRBJ2-3, with 10 bases fitting TRBD2. Per the germline V gene, CDR1 is PRHDT and CDR2 is FYEKMQ (reference sequence). The length of the CDR3 is 15 residues. Germline trimming cut 2 bases from V and 1 base from J; bases unmatched to any gene: 0. The full variable domain, in which reference TRBV13 and TRBJ2-3 provide the parts outside the CDR3, is AAGVIQSPRHLIKEKRETATLKCYPIPRHDTVYWYQQGPGQDPQFLISFYEKMQSDKGSIPDRFSAQQFSDYHSELNMSSLELGDSALYFCASSLLAGGTDTQYFGPGTRLTVL.

This clone appeared a few times. This chain uses TRBV7-9 with TRBJ2-7; the match to TRBD1 covers 8 bases. Looked up from germline, CDR1 is SEHNR and CDR2 is FQNEAQ (reference sequence). CDR3 length equals 15 residues. The V and J ends lost 1 base and 5 bases, in that order; junction bases with no gene match: 7. The CDR3 region is CASSLGPRQGHEQYV. The CDR3, as DNA: TGTGCCAGCAGCTTAGGCCCGAGACAGGGGCACGAGCAGTACGTC.

The V gene is TRBV4-1, the J gene TRBJ1-2; possibly TRBD1 for D (5 bases). The germline V gene encodes CDR1 MGHRA and CDR2 YSYEKL. Deletions cut 5 bases from V and 6 bases from J, with 19 bases between. CDR3 length: 15 amino acids. This CDR3 is CASSGTTGTWDGYTF. The CDR3 DNA reads TGCGCCAGCAGCGGTACTACCGGGACTTGGGATGGCTACACCTTC.

This clone was seen only a few times. The chain has TRBV3-1 (or the pseudogene TRBV3-2) and TRBJ2-1; TRBD1 matches at 9 bases. Unmatched junction bases numbered 6, after V lost 6 bases and J lost 6 bases. Germline values: CDR1 LGHDT, CDR2 YNNKEL (reference sequence). This CDR3 is built from 14 residues. CDR3 nucleotides: TGTGCCAGCAGTGGACAGGGGCGCGGCAATGAGCAGTTCTTC. Protein: CASSGQGRGNEQFF.

This clone was detected only once. The V gene is TRBV2, the J gene TRBJ1-2; 10 bases agree with TRBD1. Germline trimming cut 5 bases from V and 7 bases from J; bases unmatched to any gene: 13. The CDR3 runs 16 residues. Germline-derived CDR1 and CDR2 are SNHLY and FYNNEI. CDR3 amino acids: CASSPPGQGPSSGYTF. The CDR3 bases are TGTGCCAGCAGTCCCCCGGGACAGGGGCCCAGTAGTGGCTACACCTTC.

This chain links TRBV5-4 with TRBJ2-7; tentatively, D is TRBD2 (6 bases). Germline V gives CDR1 SGHNT, CDR2 YYREEE (reference sequence). This CDR3 is built from 16 residues. Trimming removed 0 bases at V and 7 bases at J, with 20 bases between. The DNA for the CDR3 is TGTGCCAGCAGCTTGGGGGGGGTGACAAGAGAAGGGGAGCAGTACGTC. This encodes CASSLGGVTREGEQYV.

In nucleotides, the CDR3 is TGTGCCAGTAGTATGGTCGCAGGACAGGGAGTACTAACTACAGATACGCAGTATTTT. It encodes CASSMVAGQGVLTTDTQYF. This chain joins TRBV19 and TRBJ2-3; 8 bases align to TRBD1. The CDR3 contains 19 residues. With V trimmed by 3 bases and J by 3 bases, 17 bases remained unmatched. The germline gives CDR1 LNHDA, CDR2 SQIVND (reference sequence).

CDR3 protein: CASSLGGEEAGDQYV. DNA for the CDR3: TGTGCCAGCAGCTTAGGGGGGGAAGAGGCTGGTGATCAGTACGTC. This chain joins TRBV7-9 and TRBJ2-7, with D tentatively TRBD2 (6 bases). The CDR3 runs to 15 residues. The germline V gene has CDR1 SEHNR and CDR2 FQNEAQ (reference sequence). Trimming removed 1 base from V and 10 bases from J, with 20 bases in between.

This clone has only one observation. The chain has TRBV18 and TRBJ2-3; 7 bases align to TRBD1. Germline loops: CDR1 KGHSH, CDR2 LQKENI. Trimming took 2 bases from V and 3 from J; bases not matched to a gene: 5. There are 15 residues in the CDR3. CDR3: CASSPVTGATDTQYF. The CDR3 region has the DNA TGTGCCAGCTCACCAGTAACAGGGGCGACAGATACGCAGTATTTT. The full variable domain, its missing parts supplied by reference TRBV18 and TRBJ2-3, is NAGVMQNPRHLVRRRGQEARLRCSPMKGHSHVYWYRQLPEEGLKFMVYLQKENIIDESGMPKERFSAEFPKEGPSILRIQQVVRGDSAAYFCASSPVTGATDTQYFGPGTRLTVL.

CDR3 sequence reads: CASSFLKGQHYGYTF. CDR3 sequence (DNA): TGTGCCAGCAGCTTCCTTAAGGGACAGCACTATGGCTACACCTTC. The rearrangement links TRBV27 to TRBJ1-2, with 7 bases matching TRBD1. Unmatched junction bases numbered 10, after V lost 6 bases and J lost 3 bases. The germline V gene encodes CDR1 MNHEY and CDR2 SMNVEV (reference sequence). The CDR3 contains 15 residues.

J is TRBJ2-7 and V is TRBV7-8; 7 bases match TRBD2. CDR1 is SGHVS and CDR2 is FQNEAQ in the germline V gene. The CDR3 extends over 14 amino acids. With V trimmed by 0 bases and J by 7 bases, 6 bases remained unmatched. The CDR3, as DNA: TGTGCCAGCAGCTTAGCGGGCGGGGGAGGAGAGCAGTACGTC. Amino acids: CASSLAGGGGEQYV.

V gene TRBV19 combines with J gene TRBJ1-2; D is possibly TRBD1 (5 bases). This CDR3 comprises 13 residues. The germline V gene encodes CDR1 LNHDA and CDR2 SQIVND (reference sequence). Trimming stripped 7 bases from V and 2 bases from J, with 11 bases between. The CDR3 nucleotides read TGTGCCAGTACTTACCAGGGAAACTATGGCTACACCTTC. Amino acids: CASTYQGNYGYTF.

The J gene is TRBJ1-1, the V gene TRBV30; D gene uncertain. The CDR3 covers 13 residues. Germline assignment: CDR1 GTSNPN and CDR2 SVGIG (reference sequence). V was pared by 0 bases and J by 4 bases, with 9 bases between. CDR3 DNA sequence: TGTGCCTGGAGTGTAGGGAGGGTCACTGAAGCTTTCTTT. It encodes CAWSVGRVTEAFF.

This CDR3 reads CATSDPAGGSSNEQFF. The CDR3 DNA is TGTGCCACCAGTGATCCCGCGGGCGGCAGCTCCAATGAGCAGTTCTTC. The chain uses TRBV24-1 and TRBJ2-1; D possibly corresponds to TRBD2 (5 bases). The CDR3 extends over 16 amino acids. V was clipped by 3 bases and J by 6 bases, with 17 bases between them. Germline V gene data show CDR1 as KGHDR and CDR2 as SFDVKD.

The CDR3 region is CASSPRESYNSPLHF. The CDR3 nucleotides read TGCGCCAGCAGCCCCAGGGAATCCTATAATTCACCCCTCCACTTT. V usage is TRBV4-1 and J usage is TRBJ1-6, with a tentative D call TRBD1 (5 bases). This CDR3 contains 15 residues. The germline V and J ends were trimmed by 4 bases and 1 base, with 8 bases remaining between them. Germline V gene sequence: CDR1 MGHRA, CDR2 YSYEKL.

The chain links TRBV6-6 to TRBJ1-2; 7 bases are shared with TRBD1. The CDR3 is 14 residues long. From germline, CDR1 is MNHNY and CDR2 SVGAGI (reference sequence). The V gene end was trimmed by 7 bases and the J gene end by 2 bases; junction bases not matched to a gene: 7. The DNA for the CDR3 is TGTGCCAGCACCCCAGGGGGGAGGAACTATGGCTACACCTTC. Its translation is CASTPGGRNYGYTF.

The chain carries TRBV7-9 and TRBJ2-3; D unclear. Per the germline V gene, CDR1 is SEHNR and CDR2 is FQNEAQ (reference sequence). The CDR3 spans 15 residues. V shed 5 bases and J shed 2 bases, with 14 bases lying between them. The CDR3: CASSRSSRDTDTQYF. The CDR3, as DNA: TGTGCCAGCAGCCGTTCCTCTCGCGACACAGATACGCAGTATTTT.